This TCR beta chain was sequenced during a study of vaccination and CD4 T cells after COVID-19. Oncomine TCR Beta short-read sequencing was applied to DNA from cultured CD4+ T cells. Investigators isolated genomic DNA from cultured CD4+ T cells. Each CDR3 protein gets one entry after TCRdb re-called the PCR reads with MiXCR. The sample has 25,000 to 30,000 distinct CDR3 sequences; 36% are singletons. Comment on this clonotype: What it binds is not known.

General study findings and limits: Convalescent participants were relatively few, and none had early post-infection timepoints studied. Post-vaccination, and not before, a median roughly 86% of reactive clones appeared in convalescent patients.

Time point defined: late sampling 161 to 241 days after vaccination in three convalescent patients. Specified treatment: approximately 9-day PBMC culture with coronavirus spike peptide pools or control peptides (ViraFEST assay). These CD4+ T cells came from roughly nine-day cultures by negative selection. The sequencing here drew on CD4+ T cells from blood, cultured in vitro, taken about 7 months after SARS-CoV-2 vaccination. The receptor was derived from a human donor who had recovered from COVID-19.

CDR3 region: CASSQGAGGFYEQYF. CDR3 nucleotides: TGCGCCAGCAGCCAAGGGGCGGGAGGGTTCTACGAGCAGTACTTC. The chain is built from TRBV4-3 and TRBJ2-7; 9 nucleotides agree with TRBD2. CDR3 size: 15 residues. CDR1 LGHNA and CDR2 YSLEER come from the germline V gene. Trimming cost V 1 base and J 3 bases; bases outside gene matches: 4.